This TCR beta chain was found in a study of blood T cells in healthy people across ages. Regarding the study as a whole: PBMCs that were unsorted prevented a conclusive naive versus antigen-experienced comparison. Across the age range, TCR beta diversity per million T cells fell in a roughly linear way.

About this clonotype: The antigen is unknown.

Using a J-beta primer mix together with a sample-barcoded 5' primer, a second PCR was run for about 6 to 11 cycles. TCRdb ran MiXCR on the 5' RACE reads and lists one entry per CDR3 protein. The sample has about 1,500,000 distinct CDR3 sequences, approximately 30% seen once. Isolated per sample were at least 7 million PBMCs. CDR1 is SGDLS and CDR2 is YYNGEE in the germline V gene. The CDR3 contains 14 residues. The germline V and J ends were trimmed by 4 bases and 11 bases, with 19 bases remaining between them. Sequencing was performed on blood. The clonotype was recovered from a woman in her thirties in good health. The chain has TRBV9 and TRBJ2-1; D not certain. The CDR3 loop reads CASSPTLVNGKQFF. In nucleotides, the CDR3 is TGTGCCAGCAGCCCCACCTTAGTGAATGGTAAGCAGTTCTTC.